This paragraph reports one T cell receptor (beta chain). The entry originates in a study of blood T cell repertoires in COVID-19. Produced via immunoSEQ multiplex PCR; TCRdb's table is partial and in-frame only. The table records about 200,000 clones, around nine tenths of them present only once. This CDR3 has 17 residues. Trimming removed 5 bases from V and 2 bases from J; junction bases left unmatched: 9. Germline loops: CDR1 MDHEN, CDR2 SYDVKM. Sequenced: peripheral blood. This clonotype was sampled from a man aged 55 to 69 with COVID-19, enrolled during active disease. The chain links TRBV28 to TRBJ1-2, with 12 bases lining up with TRBD1. CDR3 nucleotide sequence: TGTGCCAGCAGTCTCAGGGGACAGGGGGCTAGGAACTATGGCTACACCTTC. This gives the protein CASSLRGQGARNYGYTF.